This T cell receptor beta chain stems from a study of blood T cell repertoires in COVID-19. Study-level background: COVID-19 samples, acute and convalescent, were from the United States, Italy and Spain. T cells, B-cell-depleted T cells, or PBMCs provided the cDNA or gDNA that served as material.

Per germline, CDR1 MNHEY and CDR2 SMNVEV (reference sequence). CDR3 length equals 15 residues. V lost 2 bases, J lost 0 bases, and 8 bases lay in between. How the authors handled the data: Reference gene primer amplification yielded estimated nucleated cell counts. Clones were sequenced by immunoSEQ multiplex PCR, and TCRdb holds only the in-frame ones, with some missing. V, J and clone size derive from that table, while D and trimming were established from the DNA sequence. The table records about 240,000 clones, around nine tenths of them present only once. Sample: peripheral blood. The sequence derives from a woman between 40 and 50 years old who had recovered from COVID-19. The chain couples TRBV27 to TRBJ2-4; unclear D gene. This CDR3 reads CASSLPPQAKNIQYF. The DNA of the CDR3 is TGTGCCAGCAGTTTACCCCCCCAAGCCAAAAACATTCAGTACTTC.